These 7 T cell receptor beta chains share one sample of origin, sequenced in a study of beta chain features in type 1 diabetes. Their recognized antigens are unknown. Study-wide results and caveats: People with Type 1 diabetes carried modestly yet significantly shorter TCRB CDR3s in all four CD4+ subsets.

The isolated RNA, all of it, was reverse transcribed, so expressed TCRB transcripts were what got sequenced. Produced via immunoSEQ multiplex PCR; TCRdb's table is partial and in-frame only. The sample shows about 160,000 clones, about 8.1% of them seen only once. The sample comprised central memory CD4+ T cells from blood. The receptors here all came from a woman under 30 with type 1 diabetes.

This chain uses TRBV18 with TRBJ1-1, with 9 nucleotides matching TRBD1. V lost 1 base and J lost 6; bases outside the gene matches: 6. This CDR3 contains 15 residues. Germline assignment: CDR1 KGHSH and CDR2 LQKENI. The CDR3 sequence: CASSPRGDRASEAFF. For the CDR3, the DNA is TGTGCCAGCTCACCACGAGGGGACAGGGCATCTGAAGCTTTCTTT. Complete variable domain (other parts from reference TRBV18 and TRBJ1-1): NAGVMQNPRHLVRRRGQEARLRCSPMKGHSHVYWYRQLPEEGLKFMVYLQKENIIDESGMPKERFSAEFPKEGPSILRIQQVVRGDSAAYFCASSPRGDRASEAFFGQGTRLTVV.

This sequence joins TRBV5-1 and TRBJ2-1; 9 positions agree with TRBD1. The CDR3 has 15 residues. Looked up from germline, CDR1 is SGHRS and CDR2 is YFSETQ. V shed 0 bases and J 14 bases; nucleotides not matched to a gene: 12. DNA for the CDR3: TGCGCCAGCAGCTTGGCACTTGAATTCCGACAGGGGGAGTTCTTC. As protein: CASSLALEFRQGEFF.

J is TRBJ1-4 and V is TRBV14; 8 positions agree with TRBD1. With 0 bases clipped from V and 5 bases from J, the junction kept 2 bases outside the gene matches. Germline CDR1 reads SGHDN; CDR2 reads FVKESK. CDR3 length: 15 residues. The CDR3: CASSQDQGANEKLFF. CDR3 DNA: TGTGCCAGCAGCCAAGACCAGGGGGCGAATGAAAAACTGTTTTTT.

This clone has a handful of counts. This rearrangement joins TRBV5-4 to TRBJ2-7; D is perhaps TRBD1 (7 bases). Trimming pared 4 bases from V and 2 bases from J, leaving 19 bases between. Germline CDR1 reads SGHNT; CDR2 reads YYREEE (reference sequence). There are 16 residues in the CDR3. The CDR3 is CASSPGRLTGTYEQYF. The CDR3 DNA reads TGTGCCAGCAGCCCGGGGAGGTTGACAGGGACCTACGAGCAGTACTTC.

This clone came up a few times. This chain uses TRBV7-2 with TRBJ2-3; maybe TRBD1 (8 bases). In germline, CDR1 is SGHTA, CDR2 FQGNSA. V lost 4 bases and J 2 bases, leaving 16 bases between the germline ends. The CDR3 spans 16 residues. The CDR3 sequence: CASSSSQGGTTDTQYF. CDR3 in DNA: TGTGCCAGCAGCTCGTCACAGGGGGGGACCACAGATACGCAGTATTTT.

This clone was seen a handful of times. CDR3 sequence (DNA): TGTGCCAGTAGTATAGCCCCGGGACAGGGTTTTCAGCCCCAGCATTTT. Protein product: CASSIAPGQGFQPQHF. The rearrangement links TRBV19 to TRBJ1-5, with 9 nucleotides matching TRBD1. Germline loops: CDR1 LNHDA, CDR2 SQIVND (reference sequence). The CDR3 is 16 residues long. J was trimmed by 6 bases and V by 1 base; bases with no gene match: 7.

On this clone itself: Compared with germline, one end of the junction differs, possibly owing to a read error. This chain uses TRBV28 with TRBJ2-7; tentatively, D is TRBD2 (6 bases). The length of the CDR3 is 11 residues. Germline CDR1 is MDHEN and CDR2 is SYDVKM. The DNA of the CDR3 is TGTGCCAGCAGTTACCGGGACTTTGAAAACTTC. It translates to CASSYRDFENF. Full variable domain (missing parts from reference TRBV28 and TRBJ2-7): DVKVTQSSRYLVKRTGEKVFLECVQDMDHENMFWYRQDPGLGLRLIYFSYDVKMKEKGDIPEGYSVSREKKERFSLILESASTNQTSMYLCASSYRDFENFGPGTRLTVT.